The 20 T cell receptor beta chains below all came from one sample that was sequenced in a study of blood T cell repertoires in COVID-19. Repertoires were generated with immunoSEQ multiplex PCR, while TCRdb's copy carries only in-frame clones and drops some. The sample has over 150,000 clones; approximately 88% are singletons. The sample taken for sequencing was peripheral blood. These receptors were taken from a woman in her sixties or seventies with acute or convalescent COVID-19.

This rearrangement joins TRBV7-6 to TRBJ2-1, with D maybe TRBD2 (5 bases). Germline assignment: CDR1 SGHVS and CDR2 FNYEAQ. The length of the CDR3 is 15 residues. V was cut by 2 bases and J by 0 bases, with 8 bases left in between. CDR3 sequence (DNA): TGTGCCAGCAGCTTATATCGGGACTCCTACAATGAGCAGTTCTTC. It codes for CASSLYRDSYNEQFF.

J is TRBJ1-6 and V is TRBV11-2; 8 bases match TRBD1. V was pared by 0 bases and J by 6 bases, with 1 base of the junction left unmatched. The CDR3 contains 15 residues. CDR1 is SGHAT, CDR2 FQNNGV, per germline. CDR3 nucleotides: TGTGCCAGCAGCTTAGAAGGACAGGGTAATTCACCCCTCCACTTT. Translating gives CASSLEGQGNSPLHF.

This clone was counted a single time. This chain uses TRBV7-3 with TRBJ2-1; 8 bases fit TRBD2. V shed 2 bases and J 10 bases; nucleotides not matched to a gene: 13. Germline V gives CDR1 SGHTA, CDR2 FQGTGA. The CDR3 runs to 16 residues. The CDR3 protein is CASSLSPTGGASEQFF. CDR3 coding DNA: TGTGCCAGCAGCTTATCCCCTACCGGGGGGGCCTCCGAGCAGTTCTTC.

The V call is TRBV11-2, the J call TRBJ2-3, with D perhaps TRBD1 (6 bases). Germline values: CDR1 SGHAT, CDR2 FQNNGV. The CDR3 totals 16 residues. V was clipped by 1 base and J by 3 bases, with 14 bases between them. The CDR3 sequence: CASSLVGGTSTDTQYF. CDR3 sequence (DNA): TGTGCCAGCAGCTTAGTAGGGGGAACGAGTACAGATACGCAGTATTTT.

This sequence joins TRBV27 and TRBJ1-1; D may be TRBD1 (5 bases). The CDR3 has 15 amino acids. CDR1 and CDR2 from the germline V gene are MNHEY and SMNVEV (reference sequence). The V end lost 4 bases, the J end lost 5 bases, and 17 bases lay between the germline ends. CDR3 sequence reads: CASSSQQVRQTEAFF. The CDR3 DNA sequence: TGTGCCAGCAGTTCACAACAGGTGCGACAGACTGAAGCTTTCTTT.

The chain joins TRBV6-2 or TRBV6-3 to TRBJ2-1; weak D call: TRBD2 (7 bases). CDR1 is MNHEY, CDR2 SVGEGT, per germline. V gave up 6 bases and J gave up 3 bases, with 18 bases separating them. The CDR3 spans 16 residues. The CDR3 coding sequence is TGTGCCAGCAGCCCCGTATCGGGGGGCGACTACAATGAGCAGTTCTTC. Residues: CASSPVSGGDYNEQFF.

This rearrangement joins TRBV6-1 to TRBJ2-7; 10 positions match TRBD1. The CDR3 has 18 amino acids. The germline V gene has CDR1 MNHNS and CDR2 SASEGT. V shed 0 bases, J shed 2 bases, and the junction held 10 bases outside the gene matches. The CDR3 loop reads CASSEARFGTGDPYEQYF. The CDR3 DNA follows: TGTGCCAGCAGTGAAGCGAGGTTTGGGACAGGGGATCCCTACGAGCAGTACTTC.

This chain joins TRBV15 and TRBJ1-1; D is undetermined. CDR1 LNHNV and CDR2 YYDKDF come from the germline V gene (reference sequence). The V gene lost 7 bases and the J gene lost 0 bases, with 9 bases spanning the gap. The CDR3 covers 13 residues. This CDR3 reads CATKVSVNTEAFF. The CDR3 coding sequence is TGTGCCACCAAAGTATCGGTGAACACTGAAGCTTTCTTT.

CDR3 amino acids: CASSFSADLQNTEAFF. CDR3 DNA: TGTGCCAGCAGTTTCAGCGCCGATCTTCAGAACACTGAAGCTTTCTTT. The gene calls are TRBV28 and TRBJ1-1; D remains ambiguous. The germline V gene has CDR1 MDHEN and CDR2 SYDVKM. The CDR3 totals 16 residues. The V end was cut by 3 bases, the J end by 1 base, with 15 bases between.

As regards this clone: Germline is not matched at one junction end, which may reflect a read error. The chain joins TRBV7-7 to TRBJ2-7; a possible D gene is TRBD2 (6 bases). This CDR3 has 16 residues. Germline loops: CDR1 SSHAT, CDR2 FNYEAQ (reference sequence). The CDR3 coding sequence is TGTGCTAGCAGCTTAGACCCGGGACTTGAAGGGTGCGAGCAGTACTTC. This gives the protein CASSLDPGLEGCEQYF.

This chain connects TRBV3-1 (or the pseudogene TRBV3-2) to TRBJ1-1, with 8 positions matching TRBD1. This CDR3 is built from 14 residues. CDR1 and CDR2 from the germline V gene are LGHDT and YNNKEL (reference sequence). V lost 4 bases to trimming and J lost 4 bases; unmatched junction nucleotides: 5. In DNA, the CDR3 is TGTGCCAGCAGCCGGACAGGGAGGGGCACTGAAGCTTTCTTT. The encoded protein is CASSRTGRGTEAFF.

The chain uses TRBV18 and TRBJ2-7; TRBD1 matches 9 bases. The CDR3 is 17 amino acids. Germline assignment: CDR1 KGHSH and CDR2 LQKENI. With 2 bases clipped from V and 1 base from J, the junction kept 9 bases outside the gene matches. The DNA of the CDR3 is TGTGCCAGCTCACCATTCACCCCCGGGACAGGGTCCTACGAGCAGTACTTC. This codes for CASSPFTPGTGSYEQYF.

This sequence joins TRBV28 and TRBJ1-2; TRBD1 aligns across 8 bases. CDR3 length: 15 amino acids. V gave up 6 bases and J gave up 3 bases; unmatched junction bases: 9. The V gene's germline CDR1 is MDHEN and CDR2 SYDVKM. CDR3 nucleotide sequence: TGTGCCAGCAGACCAGGACAGGGAATATACTATGGCTACACCTTC. The encoded protein is CASRPGQGIYYGYTF.

This clone has a single count. The chain carries TRBV5-4 and TRBJ2-1; D is possibly TRBD1 (5 bases). This CDR3 region has 14 residues. Trimming took 0 bases from V and 2 from J, leaving 6 bases between them. CDR1 and CDR2 from the germline V gene are SGHNT and YYREEE (reference sequence). The CDR3: CASSLAGTYNEQFF. DNA for the CDR3: TGTGCCAGCAGCTTGGCAGGGACCTACAATGAGCAGTTCTTC.

The chain carries TRBV3-1 (or the pseudogene TRBV3-2) and TRBJ2-2; 10 bases line up with TRBD2. In germline, CDR1 is LGHDT, CDR2 YNNKEL (reference sequence). The CDR3 loop spans 17 amino acids. The ends lost 1 base at V and 6 bases at J; junction bases unmatched: 8. The CDR3: CASSQGVLAGFPGELFF. CDR3 bases: TGTGCCAGCAGCCAAGGAGTACTAGCGGGGTTCCCCGGGGAGCTGTTTTTT.

V and J are TRBV6-5 and TRBJ1-1, with 7 bases lining up with TRBD1. The ends lost 6 bases at V and 5 bases at J; junction bases unmatched: 6. Germline V gene lookup returns CDR1 MNHEY and CDR2 SVGAGI. This CDR3 has 13 amino acids. The CDR3 region has the DNA TGTGCCAGCAGGAGACAGGGTATGACTGAAGCTTTCTTT. Protein: CASRRQGMTEAFF.

This clone was counted a few times. V gene TRBV4-2 combines with J gene TRBJ1-1, with 9 positions matching TRBD1. With V trimmed by 1 base and J by 3 bases, 3 bases remained unmatched. This CDR3 comprises 15 residues. The germline CDR1 and CDR2 sequences are LGHNA and YNFKEQ. The DNA for the CDR3 is TGTGCCAGCAGCCAAGTGGGACAGGGCTACACTGAAGCTTTCTTT. This gives the protein CASSQVGQGYTEAFF.

The rearrangement uses TRBV12-5 and TRBJ1-1; unclear D gene. CDR1 and CDR2 from the germline V gene are LGHNT and FRNRAP. This CDR3 is 13 amino acids long. V was clipped by 2 bases and J by 0 bases, with 4 bases between them. In DNA form, the CDR3 reads TGTGCTAGTGGTTTGAGCCTGAACACTGAAGCTTTCTTT. It yields the protein CASGLSLNTEAFF.

The chain employs TRBV19 and TRBJ1-2, with 10 bases matching TRBD1. With 3 bases clipped from V and 1 base from J, the junction kept 11 bases outside the gene matches. The CDR3 extends over 18 amino acids. Germline loops: CDR1 LNHDA, CDR2 SQIVND (reference sequence). The CDR3 loop reads CASSIGTGTGELNYGYTF. CDR3 DNA: TGTGCCAGTAGTATCGGCACCGGGACAGGGGAACTTAACTATGGCTACACCTTC. The full variable domain, in which reference TRBV19 and TRBJ1-2 provide the parts outside the CDR3, is DGGITQSPKYLFRKEGQNVTLSCEQNLNHDAMYWYRQDPGQGLRLIYYSQIVNDFQKGDIAEGYSVSREKKESFPLTVTSAQKNPTAFYLCASSIGTGTGELNYGYTFGSGTRLTVV.

This clone appeared a single time. The chain combines TRBV19 with TRBJ2-1, with 8 bases that match TRBD2. Germline CDR1 LNHDA, CDR2 SQIVND (reference sequence). The CDR3 consists of 15 residues. V lost 3 bases to trimming and J lost 9 bases; unmatched junction nucleotides: 10. The CDR3 spells CASSMLGLVITEQFF. CDR3 bases: TGTGCCAGTAGTATGCTGGGACTAGTTATCACTGAGCAGTTCTTC. The variable domain in full, with the rest retrieved from reference TRBV19 and TRBJ2-1, is DGGITQSPKYLFRKEGQNVTLSCEQNLNHDAMYWYRQDPGQGLRLIYYSQIVNDFQKGDIAEGYSVSREKKESFPLTVTSAQKNPTAFYLCASSMLGLVITEQFFGPGTRLTVL.